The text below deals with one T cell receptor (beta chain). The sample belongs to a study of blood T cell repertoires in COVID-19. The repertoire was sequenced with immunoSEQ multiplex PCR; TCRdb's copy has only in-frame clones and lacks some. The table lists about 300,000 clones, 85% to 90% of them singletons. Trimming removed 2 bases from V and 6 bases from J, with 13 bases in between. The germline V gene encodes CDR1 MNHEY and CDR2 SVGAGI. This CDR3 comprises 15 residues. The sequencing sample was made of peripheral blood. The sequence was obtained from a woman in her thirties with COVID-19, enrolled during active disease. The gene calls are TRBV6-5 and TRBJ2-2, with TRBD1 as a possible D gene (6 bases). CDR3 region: CASSYGPGASGELFF. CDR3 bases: TGTGCCAGCAGTTACGGGCCAGGGGCGTCCGGGGAGCTGTTTTTT.